This is a list of T cell receptor beta chains from one sample in a study of CD8+ T cells in alopecia areata. Generated by immunoSEQ multiplex PCR, the TCRdb table keeps only in-frame clones and is missing some. The sample includes about 42,000 clones, 65% of them seen just once. Specimen: CD8+ T cells sorted from blood, collected at week 4, from a patient treated with tofacitinib. The receptors were sampled from a human donor with alopecia areata. Each CDR3 is given with its conserved first and last residue. D genes are given only for firm matches. Size is omitted from some rows. Given values are once, few, many or a class for expanded clones.

TRBV13	-	-	TRBJ1-4	TGTGCCAGCAGCTTAGAACAGGGTAACGAAAAACTGTTTTTT	CASSLEQGNEKLFF
TRBV4-3	once	TRBD2	TRBJ2-3	TGCGCCAGCAGCCACCGAGCGGGGGGGGTAGATACGCAGTATTTT	CASSHRAGGVDTQYF
TRBV12-5	-	-	TRBJ2-7	TGTGCTAGTGCCTATGATGCAGGTGCCTACGAGCAGTACTTC	CASAYDAGAYEQYF
TRBV30	-	-	TRBJ1-1	TGTGCCTGGAGTGTCGCGGGGGTTGACACTGAAGCTTTCTTT	CAWSVAGVDTEAFF
TRBV19	-	-	TRBJ1-5	TGTGCCAGTAGTCCCGGGGCCGGGCAGCCCCAGCATTTT	CASSPGAGQPQHF
TRBV6-4	few	TRBD1	TRBJ2-1	TGTGCCAGCAGTGACTCGACAGGGGGCTACAATGAGCAGTTCTTC	CASSDSTGGYNEQFF
TRBV30	-	-	TRBJ1-1	TGTGCCTGGAGTTTGGGGAGGGCCGGCACTGAAGCTTTCTTT	CAWSLGRAGTEAFF
TRBV4-1	few	TRBD2	TRBJ2-7	TGCGCCAGCAGCCAAGGTAGCGGGGGCTACGAGCAGTACTTC	CASSQGSGGYEQYF
TRBV7-9	-	-	TRBJ2-3	TGTGCCAGCAGCTTCGGGGAAGATACGCAGTATTTT	CASSFGEDTQYF
TRBV7-8	-	-	TRBJ2-2	TGTGCCAGCAGCGGAGAGATAGCCTTCACCGGGGAGCTGTTTTTT	CASSGEIAFTGELFF
TRBV29-1	-	TRBD2	TRBJ2-3	TGCAGTAGCGGGGACACAATTCCAGATACGCAGTATTTT	CSSGDTIPDTQYF
TRBV7-8	-	TRBD1	TRBJ2-7	TGTGCCAGCAGCTCCCCGAGGACAGGGAACTCCTACGAGCAGTACTTC	CASSSPRTGNSYEQYF
TRBV2	-	-	TRBJ2-1	TGTGCCAGCAGTCCATTGAACAATGAGCAGTTCTTC	CASSPLNNEQFF
TRBV29-1	-	-	TRBJ2-1	TGCAGCGTTATAAGAGAATCCTACAATGAGCAGTTCTTC	CSVIRESYNEQFF
TRBV23-1	-	-	TRBJ2-7	TGCGCCAGCAGCCAAGTAGCGGACTCCTACGAGCAGTACTTC	CASSQVADSYEQYF
TRBV27	few	-	TRBJ2-7	TGTGCCAGCAGCGGGGGACGGGTCACCTACGAGCAGTACTTC	CASSGGRVTYEQYF
TRBV27	once	-	TRBJ2-2	TGTGCCAGCAATCAGGTCGGGACCCTCGCGAACACCGGGGAGCTGTTTTTT	CASNQVGTLANTGELFF
TRBV29-1	-	-	TRBJ1-2	TGCAGCGTGGATACAGGCTATGGCTACACCTTC	CSVDTGYGYTF
TRBV15	-	-	TRBJ1-1	TGTGCCACCAGCAGGGGGTCTGGGACTGAAGCTTTCTTT	CATSRGSGTEAFF
TRBV29-1	-	-	TRBJ2-3	TGCAGCGTTGAACCGAGTCTCGCCCCAGATACGCAGTATTTT	CSVEPSLAPDTQYF
TRBV30	-	-	TRBJ2-7	TGTGCCTGGAGTGTCTCCTACGAGCAGTACTTC	CAWSVSYEQYF
TRBV5-1	-	-	TRBJ2-1	TGCGCCAGCAGCTTGGGGTCAAGGACCTACAATGAGCAGTTCTTC	CASSLGSRTYNEQFF
TRBV27	-	-	TRBJ2-1	TGTGCCAGCAGCTGGGGTAATGAGCAGTTCTTC	CASSWGNEQFF
TRBV6-5	-	-	TRBJ2-7	TGTGCCACCGGAGGGACAAACTACGAGCAGTACTTC	CATGGTNYEQYF
TRBV27	-	-	TRBJ2-1	TGTGCCAGCAGACCTATGGCCCGGCCCGATGAGCAGTTCTTC	CASRPMARPDEQFF
TRBV15	-	-	TRBJ2-2	TGTGCCACCAGGGTAGGGAGGACCGGGGAGCTGTTTTTT	CATRVGRTGELFF
TRBV12-5	-	-	TRBJ2-5	TGTGCTAGTGGCGCCAAACGACAGCGGCTGGGGGAGACCCAGTACTTC	CASGAKRQRLGETQYF
TRBV2	-	-	TRBJ1-2	TGTGCCAGCAGTGAAGGAGGATATGGCTACACCTTC	CASSEGGYGYTF
TRBV27	-	-	TRBJ1-6	TGTGCCAGCAGGGTGGGGGCATATAATTCACCCCTCCACTTT	CASRVGAYNSPLHF
TRBV4-3	-	TRBD1	TRBJ2-7	TGCGCCAGCAGCCAAGGTCCAGGGGGCAACAACGAGCAGTACTTC	CASSQGPGGNNEQYF
TRBV7-9	-	-	TRBJ2-7	TGTGCCAGCAGCTCCTCAGCGGGCTGGCACGAGCAGTACTTC	CASSSSAGWHEQYF
TRBV29-1	-	TRBD1	TRBJ1-4	TGCAGCGTTGAAGAGACAGGGTATTTGTTTTTT	CSVEETGYLFF
TRBV19	-	-	TRBJ2-1	TGTGCCAGTAGTATCCAGAGCAGTGAAAACAATGAGCAGTTCTTC	CASSIQSSENNEQFF
TRBV5-1	-	-	TRBJ1-1	TGCGCCGGCAGCTTGGTGGGCGGTGAAGCTTTCTTT	CAGSLVGGEAFF
TRBV27	few	TRBD2	TRBJ2-1	TGTGCCAGCAGTTTATCGCGACTAGCGGGGGGGCAGCGGTCTTACAATGAGCAGTTCTTC	CASSLSRLAGGQRSYNEQFF
TRBV29-1	-	TRBD1	TRBJ1-2	TGCAGCGTTGTCGGGATGACAGGGGGCACATCTGGCTACACCTTC	CSVVGMTGGTSGYTF
TRBV2	many	-	TRBJ2-1	TGTGCCAGCAGTTTAGGGTCCTACAATGAGCAGTTCTTC	CASSLGSYNEQFF
TRBV29-1	-	-	TRBJ1-2	TGCAGCGTCCTCGGGGGGGATGGCTACACCTTC	CSVLGGDGYTF
TRBV7-9	-	-	TRBJ2-1	TGTGCCAGCAGCTTATCCCCGTATGAGCAGTTCTTC	CASSLSPYEQFF